Sequencing of this T cell receptor (beta chain) was carried out in a study of cytomegalovirus exposure and HLA in healthy donors. Donors showed nominal health when sampled, although they likely had unrecorded immune exposures. The PCR was carried out with 60 Vbeta primers and 13 Jbeta primers. Measured with immunoSEQ multiplex PCR; TCRdb has only the in-frame clones, and not every one. Among 150,000 or so clones, about 83% were seen once, and the ten largest hold approximately 13%. This clone was seen only once. Its cognate antigen is unknown. Broader study findings: In a later analysis, across HLA loci, associated TCR counts were highest for DRB1, lowest for HLA-C. Per a later analysis, roughly 17,000 TCR beta sequences showed association with HLA alleles at 0.05 false discovery rate. Later on, an analysis found that several of the most significant clusters appeared to be linked to common viral pathogens, which included parvovirus B19.

Looked up from germline, CDR1 is SGHRS and CDR2 is YFSETQ. V lost 3 bases and J 1 base, leaving 8 bases between the germline ends. CDR3 size: 14 residues. The chain carries TRBV5-1 and TRBJ1-3; D ambiguous. This TCR came from a man aged 35 to 55 in good health and CMV-seropositive. Sequencing used PBMCs. The CDR3 region has the DNA TGCGCCAGCAGCTCCACGGGGTCTGGAAACACCATATATTTT. Its translation is CASSSTGSGNTIYF.